The rows below give T cell receptor beta chains drawn from one sample of a study of naive and memory T cell subsets. TCRdb analysed the UMI-ligation and nested PCR reads with MiXCR anew, one entry per CDR3 protein. The sample yields 89,000 or so distinct CDR3 sequences, approximately 14% seen once. Sequences were obtained from central memory CD4+ T cells from blood. All receptors come from a human donor in good health. The CDR3 runs from the conserved cysteine through the conserved F or W. D genes are given only for firm matches. Clone size, where shown, is once, few, many, or a class for clones that have expanded.

size: few
J: TRBJ2-3
V: TRBV7-9
D: -
DNA: TGTGCCAGCAGCTTAAGTTCGCAATTAAGGCCTAGGGAAGGCACAGATACGCAGTATTTT
CDR3: CASSLSSQLRPREGTDTQYF

size: -
J: TRBJ2-1
V: TRBV13
D: -
DNA: TGTGCCAGCAGCTTAACCGGGATTGGTGAGCAGTTCTTC
CDR3: CASSLTGIGEQFF

size: few
J: TRBJ2-1
V: TRBV28
D: -
DNA: TGTGCCAGCAGTTTAGCGGGCGGCGGAGGGCACAATGAGCAGTTCTTC
CDR3: CASSLAGGGGHNEQFF

size: few
J: TRBJ2-1
V: TRBV18
D: TRBD2
DNA: TGTGCCAGCTCACCTTCCCTAGCGGGAGGGAGTCTAGGTGAGCAGTTCTTC
CDR3: CASSPSLAGGSLGEQFF

size: few
J: TRBJ2-3
V: TRBV28
D: TRBD2
DNA: TGTGCCAGCAGTTTCGTAAGTAGCGGGAGCTGGACAGATACGCAGTATTTT
CDR3: CASSFVSSGSWTDTQYF

size: few
J: TRBJ1-5
V: TRBV25-1
D: -
DNA: TGTGCCAGCAGTGAGGGTTATCAGCCCCAGCATTTT
CDR3: CASSEGYQPQHF

size: few
J: TRBJ1-3
V: TRBV20-1
D: -
DNA: TGCAGTGCCCGACTGACCCGCTCTGGAAACACCATATATTTT
CDR3: CSARLTRSGNTIYF

size: few
J: TRBJ1-1
V: TRBV5-6
D: -
DNA: TGTGCCAGCAGCTTGTTGGGCCAGGGAAATACTGAAGCTTTCTTT
CDR3: CASSLLGQGNTEAFF

size: -
J: TRBJ2-3
V: TRBV14
D: TRBD2
DNA: TGTGCCAGCAGGCCTAGCGGGAGGGCCTCCACAGATACGCAGTATTTT
CDR3: CASRPSGRASTDTQYF

size: -
J: TRBJ1-6
V: TRBV20-1
D: -
DNA: TGCAGAGCTGAGCCTCGGGACAATCCCAATTCACCCCTCCACTTT
CDR3: CRAEPRDNPNSPLHF

size: -
J: TRBJ2-1
V: TRBV3-1
D: -
DNA: TGTGCCAGCAGCCAAGGTCCGGGAACCAACAATGAGCAGTTCTTC
CDR3: CASSQGPGTNNEQFF

size: -
J: TRBJ2-1
V: TRBV7-3
D: TRBD2
DNA: TGTGCCAGCAGCTCGCCAGGACTAGCGGGAGGCCGCTCCTACAATGAGCAGTTCTTC
CDR3: CASSSPGLAGGRSYNEQFF

size: -
J: TRBJ2-5
V: TRBV18
D: TRBD1
DNA: TGTGCCAGCTCACCAGTTCAGGCCGGGACAGGGGTTCTTGAGACCCAGTACTTC
CDR3: CASSPVQAGTGVLETQYF

size: few
J: TRBJ2-3
V: TRBV7-6
D: -
DNA: TGTGCCAGCAGCTTAGTAGGTACGGCAGATACGCAGTATTTT
CDR3: CASSLVGTADTQYF

size: few
J: TRBJ2-5
V: TRBV3-1
D: -
DNA: TGTGCCAGCAGCCAGACTAGTCCAGAGACCCAGTACTTC
CDR3: CASSQTSPETQYF

size: many
J: TRBJ2-2
V: TRBV30
D: TRBD1
DNA: TGTGCCTGGAAAATAACAGGGGGAAGGGGGGAGCTGTTTTTT
CDR3: CAWKITGGRGELFF

size: many
J: TRBJ2-7
V: TRBV20-1
D: TRBD2
DNA: TGCAGTGCTATGGGGACTAGCGGGAGTATAACCCCCGTCTACGAGCAGTACTTC
CDR3: CSAMGTSGSITPVYEQYF

size: -
J: TRBJ2-3
V: TRBV5-4
D: TRBD2
DNA: TGTGCCAGCAGCTTAAGGACTAGCGGACAGGATACGCAGTATTTT
CDR3: CASSLRTSGQDTQYF

size: -
J: TRBJ1-4
V: TRBV11-1
D: -
DNA: TGTGCCAGCAGCTTTGGCGAAAAACTGTTTTTT
CDR3: CASSFGEKLFF

size: many
J: TRBJ1-3
V: TRBV6-5
D: -
DNA: TGTGCCAGCAGTTATTTCGCGGGCGGAGTTAACACCATATATTTT
CDR3: CASSYFAGGVNTIYF

size: -
J: TRBJ1-2
V: TRBV7-2
D: -
DNA: TGTGCCAGCAGCTTAGGGCTAGGCCTTCAATATGGCTACACCTTC
CDR3: CASSLGLGLQYGYTF

size: -
J: TRBJ1-3
V: TRBV6-1
D: -
DNA: TGTGCCAGCATCTACGGATCTGGAAACACCATATATTTT
CDR3: CASIYGSGNTIYF

size: many
J: TRBJ2-5
V: TRBV5-1
D: -
DNA: TGCGCCAGCAGCTTGGCCGGGGGAGCGGAGACCCAGTACTTC
CDR3: CASSLAGGAETQYF

size: few
J: TRBJ2-1
V: TRBV5-1
D: TRBD2
DNA: TGCGCCAGCAGCTCGACTAGCGGGAGTCAAAATGAGCAGTTCTTC
CDR3: CASSSTSGSQNEQFF

size: many
J: TRBJ1-4
V: TRBV12-3/TRBV12-4
D: -
DNA: TGTGCCAGCAGTCTCCAGGGTATCGATGAAAAACTGTTTTTT
CDR3: CASSLQGIDEKLFF

size: -
J: TRBJ2-7
V: TRBV12-3/TRBV12-4
D: TRBD2
DNA: TGTGCCAGCAGTTTGGGACTAGGTAGCTCCTACGAGCAGTACTTC
CDR3: CASSLGLGSSYEQYF

size: -
J: TRBJ1-2
V: TRBV12-3/TRBV12-4
D: TRBD1
DNA: TGTGCCAGCAGTCGCTGGGGACAGGGGGTGAACTATGGCTACACCTTC
CDR3: CASSRWGQGVNYGYTF

size: -
J: TRBJ1-1
V: TRBV7-2
D: -
DNA: TGTGCCAGCAGCTCAGCAAGGAACACTGAAGCTTTCTTT
CDR3: CASSSARNTEAFF

size: many
J: TRBJ2-7
V: TRBV4-3
D: TRBD2
DNA: TGCGCCAGCAGCCAAGAGGGGACTAGCGTGTACTTC
CDR3: CASSQEGTSVYF

size: few
J: TRBJ1-2
V: TRBV28
D: TRBD1
DNA: TGTGCCAGCACCCAGGGGGGCCACTATGGCTACACCTTC
CDR3: CASTQGGHYGYTF

size: few
J: TRBJ1-4
V: TRBV5-5
D: -
DNA: TGTGCCAGCAGCCCGGACGGAGTCCTTAATGAAAAACTGTTTTTT
CDR3: CASSPDGVLNEKLFF

size: -
J: TRBJ2-1
V: TRBV7-9
D: -
DNA: TGTGCCAGCAGCTATATCCTGACTGGGTCCTACAATGAGCAGTTCTTC
CDR3: CASSYILTGSYNEQFF

size: many
J: TRBJ2-1
V: TRBV5-1
D: TRBD2
DNA: TGCGCCAGCAGCTTGGCAGCGGGAGGAGTCTCCTACAATGAGCAGTTCTTC
CDR3: CASSLAAGGVSYNEQFF

size: few
J: TRBJ1-2
V: TRBV5-6
D: -
DNA: TGTGCCAGCAGCCGGGGGCAGAACCACTATGGCTACACCTTC
CDR3: CASSRGQNHYGYTF

size: many
J: TRBJ1-1
V: TRBV7-2
D: -
DNA: TGTGCCAGCAGCTTAGGTTGGGCCGCTGAAGCTTTCTTT
CDR3: CASSLGWAAEAFF

size: many
J: TRBJ2-1
V: TRBV6-1
D: -
DNA: TGTGCCAGCAGTCAGGGACCGTTCTACAATGAGCAGTTCTTC
CDR3: CASSQGPFYNEQFF

size: few
J: TRBJ1-1
V: TRBV5-1
D: TRBD1
DNA: TGCGCCAGCAGCTTGCAGGGGGATTCTACTGAAGCTTTCTTT
CDR3: CASSLQGDSTEAFF

size: once
J: TRBJ1-2
V: TRBV12-3/TRBV12-4
D: TRBD1
DNA: TGTGCCAGCAGTCCGTTACAGACAGGGTTGGGGGGCTACACCTTC
CDR3: CASSPLQTGLGGYTF

size: few
J: TRBJ2-1
V: TRBV27
D: -
DNA: TGTGCCAGCAGTAGCTGGGCGGCTACCTACAATGAGCAGTTCTTC
CDR3: CASSSWAATYNEQFF

size: -
J: TRBJ1-5
V: TRBV20-1
D: -
DNA: TGCAGTGCTAGGGATCGGGGGAGCAATCAGCCCCAGCATTTT
CDR3: CSARDRGSNQPQHF

size: -
J: TRBJ2-1
V: TRBV5-1
D: TRBD1
DNA: TGCGCCAGCAGCTTGATAATCCGGGACAGATACAATGAGCAGTTCTTC
CDR3: CASSLIIRDRYNEQFF

size: many
J: TRBJ1-6
V: TRBV14
D: TRBD1
DNA: TGTGCCAGCAGCCAGATGGGACAGGGGGCGAGTTCACCCCTCCACTTT
CDR3: CASSQMGQGASSPLHF

size: -
J: TRBJ2-7
V: TRBV10-3
D: -
DNA: TGTGCCATCAGTGATTATGGGGGCAAGACCTCCTACGAGCAGTACTTC
CDR3: CAISDYGGKTSYEQYF

size: many
J: TRBJ2-3
V: TRBV7-6
D: TRBD2
DNA: TGTGCCAGCAGCCCCGTCAAAACTAGCGCCAGCACAGATACGCAGTATTTT
CDR3: CASSPVKTSASTDTQYF

size: -
J: TRBJ1-2
V: TRBV7-8
D: -
DNA: TGTGCCAGCAGCTTAGGGGACCAGCTAAAATATGGCTACACCTTC
CDR3: CASSLGDQLKYGYTF

size: many
J: TRBJ2-1
V: TRBV19
D: TRBD2
DNA: TGTGCCAGTAAACTAGCGGGAGGTTACAATGAGCAGTTCTTC
CDR3: CASKLAGGYNEQFF

size: -
J: TRBJ1-5
V: TRBV6-6
D: TRBD1
DNA: TGTGCCAGCAGTTACGGGCAGGGGGCAAGGAATCAGCCCCAGCATTTT
CDR3: CASSYGQGARNQPQHF

size: -
J: TRBJ1-1
V: TRBV2
D: -
DNA: TGTGCCAGCAGGGGGGGGGCAGGCGGGCGAACTTTCTTT
CDR3: CASRGGAGGRTFF

size: -
J: TRBJ1-1
V: TRBV6-2/TRBV6-3
D: -
DNA: TGTGCCAGCAGTTACCGGACAGCGAACACTGAAGCTTTCTTT
CDR3: CASSYRTANTEAFF

size: few
J: TRBJ1-1
V: TRBV20-1
D: TRBD1
DNA: TGCAGTGCCCGGGACAGGGCATTATTAGACACTGAAGCTTTCTTT
CDR3: CSARDRALLDTEAFF

size: many
J: TRBJ2-5
V: TRBV27
D: -
DNA: TGTGCCAGCAGAAGCGCCCAAGAGACCCAGTACTTC
CDR3: CASRSAQETQYF

size: many
J: TRBJ2-5
V: TRBV20-1
D: -
DNA: TGCAGTCTCCCCCTTAACCAAGAGACCCAGTACTTC
CDR3: CSLPLNQETQYF